What follows is one TCR beta chain and its context. This sample stems from a study of control samples from healthy donors and cancer patients. The protocol was immunoSEQ multiplex PCR, while the TCRdb copy is restricted to in-frame clones and leaves out a portion. The table records about 130,000 clones, about 92% of them present only once. Germline V gives CDR1 ENHRY, CDR2 SYGVKD. This CDR3 region has 16 residues. V was pared by 2 bases and J by 2 bases, with 14 bases between. V gene TRBV10-3 combines with J gene TRBJ2-3; possible D gene TRBD2, 6 bases. The sample comprised PBMCs. The source of this sequence is a man in his fifties or sixties with head and neck cancer. In DNA, the CDR3 is TGTGCCATCAGTGAGAATTTGCGGGGCACCACAGATACGCAGTATTTT. This translates into CAISENLRGTTDTQYF.